This is a list of T cell receptor beta chains from one sample in a study of type 1 regulatory T cells. TCRdb itself ran the reads through MiXCR, one entry per CDR3 protein. The sample lists 80,000 to 100,000 distinct CDR3 sequences, roughly 31% occurring once. The specimen was CD4+ T cells, either the whole sample or a sorted fraction (not recorded which). The receptors derive from a human donor in good health. Both conserved end residues are part of each CDR3. Fields, in order: D gene, V gene, J gene, clone size, CDR3 DNA, CDR3 protein. The D gene is left open where the match is weak. Clone sizes are given selectively: once, few, many, or a class where the clone is expanded.

>-|TRBV28|TRBJ1-3|few
TGTGCCAGCAGTCGGGGTAGGGCTGGAAACACCATATATTTT
CASSRGRAGNTIYF
>TRBD2|TRBV5-4|TRBJ2-2|-
TGTGCCAGCAGCTCCAGGGACTACTACACCGGGGAGCAGTTTTTT
CASSSRDYYTGEQFF
>TRBD1|TRBV27|TRBJ2-5|-
TGTGCCAGCCGGGGGACAGGGGCGTTTGAGACCCAGTACTTC
CASRGTGAFETQYF
>-|TRBV9|TRBJ2-3|-
TGTGCCAGCAGCGTAGACGAGGGGTCCAGCACAGATACGCAGTATTTT
CASSVDEGSSTDTQYF
>-|TRBV3-1|TRBJ1-6|-
TGTGCCAGCAGCCACGGTACGGGGGAAAGTTCACCCCTCCACTTT
CASSHGTGESSPLHF
>TRBD1|TRBV3-1|TRBJ2-6|once
TGTGCCGGCAGCCAAACAGGGGGTACCGGGGCCAACGTCCTGACTTTC
CAGSQTGGTGANVLTF
>-|TRBV12-5|TRBJ2-1|few
TGTGCTAGTGGTTTGGACCGACGGATCGATGAGCAGTTCTTC
CASGLDRRIDEQFF
>-|TRBV4-1|TRBJ2-5|-
TGCGCCAGCAGCCGGGCGCGGGGATTTACAGAGACCCAGTACTTC
CASSRARGFTETQYF
>-|TRBV27|TRBJ1-1|-
TGTGCCAGCAAACGAGACACCACACGGAACACTGAAGCTTTCTTT
CASKRDTTRNTEAFF
>TRBD2|TRBV14|TRBJ2-1|once
TGTGCCAGCAGCCCACTAGCGGGGGACAATGAGCAGTTCTTC
CASSPLAGDNEQFF
>-|TRBV5-4|TRBJ2-3|few
TGTGCCATCCGCCGGGACCAGAGCACAGATACGCAGTATTTT
CAIRRDQSTDTQYF